These 14 T cell receptor beta chains originate from one sample sequenced in a study of response to subunit inactivated influenza vaccine. TCRdb reprocessed the RT-PCR reads via MiXCR and lists one record per CDR3 protein. Here the sample spans around 710,000 distinct CDR3 sequences, approximately 15% being singletons. Here the sequenced sample was PBMCs from blood, taken 14 days before vaccination. Receptors originate from a man aged 50 to 60 who received an inactivated influenza vaccine.

This chain connects TRBV27 to TRBJ2-2, with 7 bases lining up with TRBD2. The trim removed 8 bases at V and 7 bases at J, leaving 16 bases unmatched. Germline values: CDR1 MNHEY, CDR2 SMNVEV (reference sequence). The CDR3 is 16 amino acids. In DNA form, the CDR3 reads TGTGCCAGCGTTAACGACCTAGCAGCGGGGATCGGGGAGCTGTTTTTT. Amino acid sequence: CASVNDLAAGIGELFF.

This clonotype was detected once. This chain's CDR3 is CASSPGSAGSWVEAFF. CDR3 DNA sequence: TGTGCCAGCAGCCCAGGCAGCGCCGGTTCCTGGGTTGAAGCTTTCTTT. The chain recombines TRBV4-2 with TRBJ1-1; no clear D. The CDR3 has 16 residues. V was pared by 4 bases and J by 7 bases, with 22 bases between. The germline V gene encodes CDR1 LGHNA and CDR2 YNFKEQ.

This clonotype appeared once. The V call is TRBV29-1, the J call TRBJ2-7; weak D call: TRBD2 (5 bases). Germline lookup yields CDR1 SQVTM and CDR2 ANQGSEA. The CDR3 loop spans 13 amino acids. V gave up 7 bases and J gave up 2 bases, with 15 bases separating them. Here the CDR3 DNA reads TGCAGCGCAGAGGGCGGGCCCCCCTACGAGCAGTACTTC. Its protein product is CSAEGGPPYEQYF.

A few counts support this clonotype. The V gene is TRBV20-1, the J gene TRBJ2-3, with 9 nucleotides matching TRBD2. CDR1 is DFQATT, CDR2 SNEGSKA, per germline (reference sequence). Trimming took 1 base from V and 0 from J; bases not matched to a gene: 8. The CDR3 spans 17 residues. CDR3 DNA sequence: TGCAGTGCTAGAGGGCTCCGACTAGCGGTCAGCACAGATACGCAGTATTTT. It is translated as CSARGLRLAVSTDTQYF.

This chain links TRBV4-1 with TRBJ2-3, with TRBD2 matching 13 bases. The CDR3 has 16 amino acids. CDR1 and CDR2 (germline): MGHRA, YSYEKL. Trimming at V came to 1 base and at J to 4 bases, leaving 2 bases not matched to a gene. This chain's CDR3 is CASSQGTSGSADTQYF. CDR3 DNA: TGCGCCAGCAGCCAAGGGACTAGCGGGAGCGCAGATACGCAGTATTTT.

In its sample, this clonotype was seen a few times. This chain connects TRBV20-1 to TRBJ1-1, with 7 bases identical to TRBD1. This CDR3 has 13 residues. The ends lost 4 bases at V and 1 base at J; junction bases unmatched: 3. Per the germline V gene, CDR1 is DFQATT and CDR2 is SNEGSKA (reference sequence). The CDR3 nucleotides are TGCAGTGCTAAACAGGGGCGGAACACTGAAGCTTTCTTT. Its protein product is CSAKQGRNTEAFF.

The table lists this clonotype with a few counts. The genes are TRBV7-2 and TRBJ2-1; D is perhaps TRBD1 or TRBD2 (5 bases each). Germline values: CDR1 SGHTA, CDR2 FQGNSA. The CDR3 length is 13 residues. The ends were cut back, 5 bases at V and 4 bases at J, with 9 bases in the middle. The CDR3 DNA follows: TGTGCCAGCAGCCAGGGACCATACAATGAGCAGTTCTTC. Protein product: CASSQGPYNEQFF.

A few counts support this clonotype. The rearrangement uses TRBV12-3 or TRBV12-4 and TRBJ2-1; 10 bases fit TRBD1. The CDR3 contains 16 residues. The V and J ends lost 6 bases and 2 bases, in that order; junction bases with no gene match: 7. This CDR3 reads CASSGQGDLPYNEQFF. The CDR3 DNA reads as TGTGCCAGCAGCGGACAGGGGGACCTTCCCTACAATGAGCAGTTCTTC.

In this sample, this clonotype turned up a few times. The V and J genes are TRBV12-3 or TRBV12-4 and TRBJ2-3; D is uncertain. This CDR3 region has 12 residues. Deletions cut 7 bases from V and 2 bases from J, with 7 bases between. The CDR3 here is CASKANTDTQYF. The CDR3 coding sequence is TGTGCCAGCAAGGCCAACACAGATACGCAGTATTTT.

The V call is TRBV3-1, the J call TRBJ1-6; D remains ambiguous. V gave up 1 base and J gave up 3 bases, with 7 bases separating them. Looked up from germline, CDR1 is LGHDT and CDR2 is YNNKEL (reference sequence). This CDR3 spans 15 amino acids. CDR3 sequence: CASSQAQIYNSPLHF. The CDR3 DNA sequence: TGTGCCAGCAGCCAAGCCCAGATCTATAATTCACCCCTCCACTTT. Looking up the rest from reference TRBV3-1 and TRBJ1-6 gives the full variable domain: DTAVSQTPKYLVTQMGNDKSIKCEQNLGHDTMYWYKQDSKKFLKIMFSYNNKELIINETVPNRFSPKSPDKAHLNLHINSLELGDSAVYFCASSQAQIYNSPLHFGNGTRLTVT.

This clonotype was detected a few times. The genes are TRBV5-1 and TRBJ2-5; a possible D gene is TRBD1 (6 bases). The CDR3 totals 14 residues. Germline V gene lookup returns CDR1 SGHRS and CDR2 YFSETQ. V lost 2 bases and J 4 bases, leaving 12 bases between the germline ends. CDR3 DNA: TGCGCCAGCAGCTTTGGGGGCGGTGTAGAGACCCAGTACTTC. It yields the protein CASSFGGGVETQYF.

This clonotype was seen a handful of times. The V and J genes are TRBV6-2 or TRBV6-3 and TRBJ2-1; perhaps TRBD1 as D (6 bases). Germline lookup yields CDR1 MNHEY and CDR2 SVGEGT. The CDR3 runs to 14 residues. V was shortened by 5 bases and J by 2 bases, with 10 bases between the two germline ends. In DNA form, the CDR3 reads TGTGCCAGCAGTCCAGACAGGACCTACAATGAGCAGTTCTTC. Encoded protein: CASSPDRTYNEQFF.

The J gene is TRBJ2-1, the V gene TRBV21-1; TRBD1, the table's D call, was not compared with the DNA. TRBV21-1 is a pseudogene locus. This CDR3 contains 15 residues. This chain's CDR3 is CASLLAGQGSDEQFF. In nucleotides, the CDR3 is TGTGCCAGCTTGCTCGCGGGACAGGGTAGCGATGAGCAGTTCTTC.

This chain connects TRBV9 to TRBJ1-3, with D uncertain. This CDR3 region has 14 residues. The germline V gene encodes CDR1 SGDLS and CDR2 YYNGEE. Trimming took off 3 bases at V and 0 bases at J, with 7 bases between the two ends. This CDR3 reads CASSGQISGNTIYF. CDR3 bases: TGTGCCAGCAGCGGTCAAATCTCTGGAAACACCATATATTTT.